Below are 19 T cell receptor beta chains sequenced from a single sample in a study of CD8 T cells in Susac syndrome. It was with random hexamers that about 0.45 to 1 ug RNA was reverse transcribed. Each CDR3 protein is one row after TCRdb ran MiXCR on the immunoSEQ multiplex PCR reads. Of some 180,000 distinct CDR3 sequences detected, about 95% appear once; the ten largest clones hold about 0.1%. The material sequenced was CD4+ T cells from PBMCs. These receptors originate from a human donor with Susac syndrome.

The CDR3 DNA reads as TGTGCCTGGACGCCCGGGACAGGGAAAGAAAAACTGTTTTTT. Amino acid sequence: CAWTPGTGKEKLFF. J is TRBJ1-4 and V is TRBV30; TRBD1 aligns across 9 bases. Per germline, CDR1 GTSNPN and CDR2 SVGIG (reference sequence). The junction had 8 bases not matched to a gene; V was cut back by 4 bases and J by 8 bases. This CDR3 spans 14 amino acids. The full variable domain, completed using reference TRBV30 and TRBJ1-4, is SQTIHQWPATLVQPVGSPLSLECTVEGTSNPNLYWYRQAAGRGLQLLFYSVGIGQISSEVPQNLSASRPQDRQFILSSKKLLLSDSGFYLCAWTPGTGKEKLFFGSGTQLSVL.

This chain connects TRBV5-1 to TRBJ2-5, with D possibly matching TRBD2 (6 bases). CDR1 and CDR2 (germline): SGHRS, YFSETQ. There are 15 residues in the CDR3. Trimming cost V 4 bases and J 4 bases, with 17 bases left between them. The CDR3 bases are TGCGCCAGCAGCCCTCAGTCTCGGAGGGGAGAGACCCAGTACTTC. Its translation is CASSPQSRRGETQYF.

A note on this clonotype: At one of its ends the junction is not consistent with the germline gene, which may arise from a read error. The rearrangement uses TRBV12-5 and TRBJ1-1; tentatively, D is TRBD1 (5 bases). This CDR3 is built from 14 residues. Germline V gene sequence: CDR1 LGHNT, CDR2 FRNRAP. The DNA for the CDR3 is TGTGCTAGTGATTTGGGGGGTAGGAATACTGAAGCTTTCTTT. Translating it yields CASDLGGRNTEAFF.

This rearrangement joins TRBV20-1 to TRBJ2-1; 8 bases match TRBD2. CDR1 and CDR2 (germline): DFQATT, SNEGSKA (reference sequence). V lost 3 bases and J lost 5; bases outside the gene matches: 6. This CDR3 comprises 14 residues. The CDR3 DNA reads as TGCAGTGCTAGTACTCTAGCGGGTGACAATGAGCAGTTCTTC. Translating it yields CSASTLAGDNEQFF.

V gene TRBV20-1 combines with J gene TRBJ2-7, with 9 bases fitting TRBD1. Germline V gene lookup returns CDR1 DFQATT and CDR2 SNEGSKA (reference sequence). The CDR3 spans 13 residues. J was trimmed by 4 bases and V by 6 bases; bases with no gene match: 7. CDR3 residues: CSAAQGAAYEQYF. The CDR3 nucleotides are TGCAGTGCGGCACAGGGGGCGGCGTACGAGCAGTACTTC.

This clonotype came up a few times. The chain combines TRBV7-9 with TRBJ2-2; either TRBD1 or TRBD2 may fit D (5 bases each). The CDR3 has 12 amino acids. Germline V gene lookup returns CDR1 SEHNR and CDR2 FQNEAQ (reference sequence). Trimming removed 5 bases from V and 6 bases from J, with 7 bases in between. The CDR3 sequence is CASSPGPGELFF. CDR3 DNA sequence: TGTGCCAGCAGCCCGGGACCCGGGGAGCTGTTTTTT. Full variable domain (outside the CDR3, taken from reference TRBV7-9 and TRBJ2-2): DTGVSQNPRHKITKRGQNVTFRCDPISEHNRLYWYRQTLGQGPEFLTYFQNEAQLEKSRLLSDRFSAERPKGSFSTLEIQRTEQGDSAMYLCASSPGPGELFFGEGSRLTVL.

The chain combines TRBV12-3 or TRBV12-4 with TRBJ1-5; D is uncertain. The CDR3 extends over 13 amino acids. The V end was cut by 11 bases, the J end by 3 bases, with 14 bases between. The CDR3 nucleotides read TGTGCCTCTAGGCGCCAACACAATCAGCCCCAGCATTTT. It specifies CASRRQHNQPQHF.

This clonotype appeared once. V gene TRBV20-1 combines with J gene TRBJ1-1; 8 bases map to TRBD1. J was trimmed by 3 bases and V by 5 bases; bases with no gene match: 8. CDR1 is DFQATT, CDR2 SNEGSKA, per germline (reference sequence). This CDR3 region has 14 residues. CDR3 loop: CSALKLTGDTEAFF. The CDR3 DNA follows: TGCAGTGCTCTCAAACTGACAGGGGACACTGAAGCTTTCTTT.

The chain is built from TRBV28 and TRBJ2-1, with TRBD2 matching over 8 bases. Germline assignment: CDR1 MDHEN and CDR2 SYDVKM. The CDR3 sequence is 14 residues long. V was pared by 7 bases and J by 6 bases, with 8 bases of the junction left unmatched. CDR3 region: CASKSGSWGNEQFF. The CDR3, as DNA: TGTGCCAGCAAAAGCGGGAGCTGGGGCAATGAGCAGTTCTTC.

This chain connects TRBV12-3 or TRBV12-4 to TRBJ1-2, with a possible D match to TRBD1 (5 bases). Deletions cut 8 bases from V and 7 bases from J, with 20 bases between. This CDR3 is built from 14 residues. The CDR3 coding sequence is TGTGCCAGCGGGAGAGATCAGGGAATAAGTGGCTACACCTTC. It yields the protein CASGRDQGISGYTF.

J is TRBJ2-7 and V is TRBV27; 9 bases agree with TRBD1. V was pared by 0 bases and J by 5 bases, with 5 bases of the junction left unmatched. The CDR3 sequence is 15 residues long. Germline V gene lookup returns CDR1 MNHEY and CDR2 SMNVEV (reference sequence). The CDR3 protein is CASSLSGDRDNEQYF. DNA of the CDR3: TGTGCCAGCAGTTTATCCGGGGACAGGGACAACGAGCAGTACTTC.

The chain combines TRBV5-1 with TRBJ2-7; a possible D gene is TRBD1 (7 bases). This CDR3 is 13 amino acids long. The germline V gene has CDR1 SGHRS and CDR2 YFSETQ. V was trimmed by 4 bases and J by 2 bases, leaving 10 bases between them. CDR3 bases: TGCGCCAGCAGCGGAGGGACAGCCTACGAGCAGTACTTC. Protein product: CASSGGTAYEQYF.

V gene TRBV19 combines with J gene TRBJ2-7; 7 nucleotides line up with TRBD1. The CDR3 length is 15 residues. The V gene's germline CDR1 is LNHDA and CDR2 SQIVND (reference sequence). V trimming: 4 bases; J trimming: 2 bases; junction bases outside the gene matches: 8. The CDR3 nucleotides read TGTGCCAGTAGTACCTCCGGGACAGTAACCTACGAGCAGTACTTC. This codes for CASSTSGTVTYEQYF.

V gene TRBV29-1 combines with J gene TRBJ2-7, with 13 bases aligning to TRBD2. The CDR3 has 14 amino acids. V dropped 6 bases and J dropped 6; count of bases not matched to a gene: 8. Germline assignment: CDR1 SQVTM and CDR2 ANQGSEA. CDR3 protein: CSVVLAGGPFEQYF. For the CDR3, the DNA is TGCAGCGTCGTACTAGCGGGAGGGCCCTTCGAGCAGTACTTC.

This chain connects TRBV5-1 to TRBJ2-2; D gene unclear. The CDR3 length is 15 residues. V was pared by 5 bases and J by 4 bases, with 15 bases between. Germline CDR1 reads SGHRS; CDR2 reads YFSETQ. The DNA of the CDR3 is TGCGCCAGCAGTGCCGAAGGGTCAAGCACCGGGGAGCTGTTTTTT. Its translation: CASSAEGSSTGELFF.

This chain links TRBV24-1 with TRBJ2-3, with D maybe TRBD1 (5 bases). Trimming removed 0 bases at V and 0 bases at J, with 12 bases between. Germline CDR1 reads KGHDR; CDR2 reads SFDVKD. The CDR3 runs to 17 residues. DNA of the CDR3: TGTGCCACCAGTGATTTGCGCTACAGGATCAGCACAGATACGCAGTATTTT. Translating gives CATSDLRYRISTDTQYF.

The V gene is TRBV24-1, the J gene TRBJ2-5; TRBD2 matches 7 bases. Germline CDR1 is KGHDR and CDR2 is SFDVKD. The ends lost 5 bases at V and 1 base at J; junction bases unmatched: 3. The CDR3 runs 14 residues. As DNA, the CDR3 is TGTGCCACCAGTGTGGGAGGGCTCCAAGAGACCCAGTACTTC. Amino acids: CATSVGGLQETQYF.

The rearrangement uses TRBV29-1 and TRBJ1-5, with 8 nucleotides matching TRBD1. This CDR3 comprises 14 residues. CDR1 is SQVTM and CDR2 is ANQGSEA in the germline V gene. The V and J ends lost 5 bases and 4 bases, in that order; junction bases with no gene match: 7. As DNA, the CDR3 is TGCAGCGTTCTTTTGGACAGGGTAAATCAGCCCCAGCATTTT. It translates to CSVLLDRVNQPQHF.

The chain recombines TRBV28 with TRBJ2-1; TRBD2 matches at 7 bases. In germline, CDR1 is MDHEN, CDR2 SYDVKM. The CDR3 is 15 amino acids. The trim removed 7 bases at V and 2 bases at J, leaving 8 bases unmatched. The CDR3 DNA sequence: TGTGCCAGCACTCTAACGGGAGGAACCTACAATGAGCAGTTCTTC. As protein: CASTLTGGTYNEQFF.